The 8 T cell receptor beta chains listed next were all sequenced from one sample in a study of kidney transplant recipient with SARS-CoV-2 infection. TCRdb analysed the reads with MiXCR anew, one entry per CDR3 protein. The table lists about 250,000 distinct CDR3 sequences, under 30% of them singletons. The material was a blood sample, obtained at baseline and on roughly day 110 from a kidney transplant recipient. The receptor set was obtained from a young adult male patient who had COVID-19 and was a kidney transplant recipient. Part of the T cells may come from the graft donor.

In this sample, this clonotype turned up many times. The chain carries TRBV2 and TRBJ1-4, with D unresolved. V was trimmed by 5 bases and J by 0 bases, leaving 10 bases between them. Germline V gene data show CDR1 as SNHLY and CDR2 as FYNNEI. The CDR3 is 15 amino acids. The CDR3 nucleotides are TGTGCCAGCAGTCCTACTCCGGCAACTAATGAAAAACTGTTTTTT. Translated, it gives CASSPTPATNEKLFF. Full variable domain (rest looked up from reference TRBV2 and TRBJ1-4): EPEVTQTPSHQVTQMGQEVILRCVPISNHLYFYWYRQILGQKVEFLVSFYNNEISEKSEIFDDQFSVERPDGSNFTLKIRSTKLEDSAMYFCASSPTPATNEKLFFGSGTQLSVL.

About this clonotype itself: Given a much more abundant clone one base away, this may be a read error. This sequence joins TRBV5-1 and TRBJ2-7; D tentatively reads TRBD1 or TRBD2 (5 bases each). Germline loops: CDR1 SGHRS, CDR2 YFSETQ. The length of the CDR3 is 11 residues. Here the CDR3 reads CTSSSGTHWEF. Written as DNA, the CDR3 is TGTACCAGCAGCTCCGGGACCCATTGGGAATTC.

Note on this clonotype: It may be a read error: a sequence one base away is much more abundant. The CDR3, as DNA: TGTGCCAGCGGCTTACAGGGATCGTATGGCTACACCTTC. Translation gives CASGLQGSYGYTF. The chain couples TRBV3-1 to TRBJ1-2, with D perhaps TRBD1 (6 bases). The CDR3 extends over 13 amino acids. The V gene's germline CDR1 is LGHDT and CDR2 YNNKEL (reference sequence). Trimming shortened V by 8 bases and J by 5 bases, and 15 bases separated the two germline ends. The entire variable domain, with the rest obtained from reference TRBV3-1 and TRBJ1-2, is as follows: DTAVSQTPKYLVTQMGNDKSIKCEQNLGHDTMYWYKQDSKKFLKIMFSYNNKELIINETVPNRFSPKSPDKAHLNLHINSLELGDSAVYFCASGLQGSYGYTFGSGTRLTVV.

This clonotype was found many times. V usage is TRBV4-1 and J usage is TRBJ2-6; 11 positions agree with TRBD2. This CDR3 contains 20 residues. After removal of 2 bases from V and 0 bases from J, the junction contained 9 bases not matched to a gene. Germline CDR1 is MGHRA and CDR2 is YSYEKL. This CDR3 reads CASSQIGLAGGPSGANVLTF. The DNA of the CDR3 is TGCGCCAGCAGCCAAATCGGCCTAGCGGGAGGTCCCTCTGGGGCCAACGTCCTGACTTTC.

In this sample, this clonotype turned up many times. This sequence joins TRBV6-5 and TRBJ1-5; TRBD1 matches at 8 bases. This CDR3 comprises 14 residues. J lost 4 bases, V lost 6 bases, and 5 bases had no gene match. The germline V gene encodes CDR1 MNHEY and CDR2 SVGAGI. CDR3 loop: CASSPQGANQPQHF. CDR3 nucleotides: TGTGCCAGCAGCCCCCAGGGGGCGAATCAGCCCCAGCATTTT.

This clonotype was picked up a small number of times. V is TRBV3-1 and J is TRBJ2-7; D unresolved. The tail of the sequence fits TRBJ2-5 better, so the J call may be wrong. Germline V gene sequence: CDR1 LGHDT, CDR2 YNNKEL (reference sequence). This CDR3 region has 17 residues. CDR3 loop: CASSRKYPTSFSETQYF. In nucleotides, the CDR3 is TGTGCCAGCAGCAGAAAGTATCCCACTTCTTTCTCTGAGACCCAGTACTTC.

This clonotype occurred many times. The rearrangement links TRBV5-4 to TRBJ2-7; 9 positions agree with TRBD1. This CDR3 has 15 residues. J was trimmed by 7 bases and V by 4 bases; bases with no gene match: 12. Germline assignment: CDR1 SGHNT and CDR2 YYREEE (reference sequence). The CDR3 nucleotides read TGTGCCAGCAGCACTGAAGGGACAGGGAAACTAGAGCAGTACTTC. Protein sequence: CASSTEGTGKLEQYF.

This clonotype has at least ten counts. The CDR3 here is CGSSAPDSRKTYGYTF. The CDR3 DNA reads as TGTGGCAGTTCCGCACCTGATAGCCGAAAGACCTATGGCTACACCTTC. This chain joins TRBV8-2 and TRBJ1-2. TRBV8-2 is marked as a pseudogene. The CDR3 is 16 residues long.